This T cell receptor (beta chain) was sequenced in a study of T-cell reconstitution after alpha-beta-depleted transplantation in children. The TCRbeta library incorporated unique molecular identifiers. TCRdb re-called the PCR reads through MiXCR, storing one row per CDR3 protein. The data hold 350,000 to 400,000 distinct CDR3 sequences, with around 21% observed a single time. This clonotype was recorded a few times. The receptor's source is a human donor who donated a stem cell graft to a child with acute myeloid leukemia. The material was PBMCs from the stem cell graft donor, obtained from the stem cell graft.

The CDR3 protein is CSVADRVGNQPQHF. For the CDR3, the DNA is TGCAGCGTCGCGGACAGGGTGGGAAATCAGCCCCAGCATTTT. The chain combines TRBV29-1 with TRBJ1-5; TRBD1 aligns across 8 bases. There are 14 residues in the CDR3. CDR1 and CDR2 (germline): SQVTM, ANQGSEA. V was clipped by 6 bases and J by 4 bases; unmatched bases: 8.